This TCR beta chain was captured by sequencing in a study of shared clonotypes between healthy human individuals. Produced via immunoSEQ multiplex PCR; TCRdb's table is partial and in-frame only. The table includes fewer than 1.6 million clones, 98% detected once. V lost 6 bases to trimming and J lost 2 bases; unmatched junction nucleotides: 8. Germline V lookup: CDR1 ENHRY, CDR2 SYGVKD. The CDR3 has 18 amino acids. The TCR originated in a man aged 25-45 years in good health. Sequenced sample: naive CD4+ T cells sorted from blood. As to subset: CD45RA+ positively selected. The chain carries TRBV10-3 and TRBJ2-2, with 14 bases aligning to TRBD2. The CDR3, as DNA: TGTGCCATCAGGATACCGGGACTAGCGGGAGTTAACACCGGGGAGCTGTTTTTT. It yields the protein CAIRIPGLAGVNTGELFF.